A selection of T cell receptor beta chains follows, all from one sample in a study of T cell responses to AZD1222 COVID-19 vaccine. Assay: immunoSEQ multiplex PCR; the TCRdb copy retains only in-frame clones and omits some. The sample contains 65,000 to 70,000 clones, roughly four fifths of which appear only once. The sequenced sample was peripheral blood, obtained on day 0 of AZD1222 vaccination. The receptors come from an adult in good health. Both conserved end residues are part of each CDR3. Each record gives: J gene, clone size, V gene, D gene, CDR3 DNA, CDR3 protein. The D gene is left open where the match is weak. Size is omitted from some rows. Given values are once, few, many or a class for expanded clones.

J: TRBJ2-7
size: few
V: TRBV10-3
D: TRBD2
DNA: TGTGCCATCAGCGCCTCCGGGACTAGCGGATACGAGCAGTACTTC
CDR3: CAISASGTSGYEQYF

J: TRBJ1-1
size: .
V: TRBV5-1
D: .
DNA: TGCGCCAGCAGCTTGGAAGGGGGAACAATGAACACTGAAGCTTTCTTT
CDR3: CASSLEGGTMNTEAFF

J: TRBJ1-6
size: .
V: TRBV7-3
D: TRBD1
DNA: TGTGCCAGCAGCTTACGGGGCAGGGGGAATTCACCCCTCCACTTT
CDR3: CASSLRGRGNSPLHF

J: TRBJ1-1
size: .
V: TRBV19
D: .
DNA: TGTGCCAGTAGAGATATGAACACTGAAGCTTTCTTT
CDR3: CASRDMNTEAFF

J: TRBJ1-6
size: .
V: TRBV6-1
D: .
DNA: TGTGCCAGCAGTGATCAGGGTTATTCACCCCTCCACTTT
CDR3: CASSDQGYSPLHF

J: TRBJ1-4
size: .
V: TRBV7-2
D: .
DNA: TGTGCCAGCAGCTGGAGGAGCGGTAATGAAAAACTGTTTTTT
CDR3: CASSWRSGNEKLFF

J: TRBJ2-3
size: medium-sized
V: TRBV27
D: TRBD2
DNA: TGTGCCAGCAGTTTATTAGCGGGGGGATACACAGATACGCAGTATTTT
CDR3: CASSLLAGGYTDTQYF

J: TRBJ1-1
size: few
V: TRBV18
D: TRBD1
DNA: TGTGCCAGCTCACCGGGACAGACTGAAGCTTTCTTT
CDR3: CASSPGQTEAFF

J: TRBJ2-6
size: medium-sized
V: TRBV7-9
D: .
DNA: TGTGCCAGCATCGCAAACCCCGGGGAGACTGGGGCCAACGTCCTGACTTTC
CDR3: CASIANPGETGANVLTF

J: TRBJ1-2
size: .
V: TRBV2
D: .
DNA: TGTGCCAGCGAAGGGGCTAACTATGGCTACACCTTC
CDR3: CASEGANYGYTF

J: TRBJ2-1
size: .
V: TRBV7-3
D: TRBD2
DNA: TGTGCCAGCAGCTATGGACTAGCGAACCATGAGCAGTTCTTC
CDR3: CASSYGLANHEQFF

J: TRBJ2-1
size: .
V: TRBV5-1
D: TRBD1
DNA: TGCGCCAGCAGCCTTACAGGGGGCGCCTACAATGAGCAGTTCTTC
CDR3: CASSLTGGAYNEQFF

J: TRBJ1-1
size: .
V: TRBV7-2
D: TRBD1
DNA: TGTGCCAGCAGCCCCCGACAGGGGGCGAACACTGAAGCTTTCTTT
CDR3: CASSPRQGANTEAFF

J: TRBJ1-3
size: .
V: TRBV3-1/TRBV3-2
D: TRBD1
DNA: TGTGCCAGCAGCCCCGACGGGACAGGGGATCGGAACACCATATATTTT
CDR3: CASSPDGTGDRNTIYF

J: TRBJ1-6
size: .
V: TRBV5-8
D: .
DNA: TGTGCCAGCAGCCCTCTAAGCCGGAATTCACCCCTCCACTTT
CDR3: CASSPLSRNSPLHF

J: TRBJ1-6
size: .
V: TRBV7-2
D: .
DNA: TGTGCCAGCAGCTTAAACAGGGCTAATTCACCCCTCCACTTT
CDR3: CASSLNRANSPLHF

J: TRBJ1-2
size: .
V: TRBV12-3/TRBV12-4
D: .
DNA: TGTGCCAGCAGTCCCGGGGGTGATGGCTACACCTTC
CDR3: CASSPGGDGYTF

J: TRBJ1-1
size: .
V: TRBV5-1
D: .
DNA: TGCGCCAGCAGCTTGTGGGGGGATAACACTGAAGCTTTCTTT
CDR3: CASSLWGDNTEAFF

J: TRBJ1-4
size: once
V: TRBV2
D: .
DNA: TGTGCCAGCAGTGCCTGGGAAGGTCTGTTTTTT
CDR3: CASSAWEGLFF

J: TRBJ2-1
size: .
V: TRBV11-2
D: .
DNA: TGTGCCAGCAGCTTAACAAGAGGTTACAATGAGCAGTTCTTC
CDR3: CASSLTRGYNEQFF

J: TRBJ2-5
size: .
V: TRBV6-5
D: .
DNA: TGTGCCAGCGCAGGGGACTTAAAGACCCAGTACTTC
CDR3: CASAGDLKTQYF

J: TRBJ2-3
size: .
V: TRBV7-9
D: TRBD2
DNA: TGTGCCAGCAGCCCTCTAGCGGGGGGTCTCACAGATACGCAGTATTTT
CDR3: CASSPLAGGLTDTQYF

J: TRBJ1-1
size: .
V: TRBV11-3
D: .
DNA: TGTGCCAGCAGCCCGACAGTCCAGAACACTGAAGCTTTCTTT
CDR3: CASSPTVQNTEAFF

J: TRBJ2-7
size: .
V: TRBV5-5
D: TRBD1
DNA: TGTGCCAGCAGCCCTGGGACAGCCCTGTCCTACGAGCAGTACTTC
CDR3: CASSPGTALSYEQYF

J: TRBJ2-1
size: .
V: TRBV19
D: .
DNA: TGTGCCAGTAGTATCCCCCGGGCATTATCGTACAATGAGCAGTTCTTC
CDR3: CASSIPRALSYNEQFF

J: TRBJ2-1
size: .
V: TRBV19
D: .
DNA: TGTGCCAGTAGTATCGAGGTGAACAATGAGCAGTTCTTC
CDR3: CASSIEVNNEQFF

J: TRBJ2-3
size: .
V: TRBV5-4
D: .
DNA: TGTGCCAGCAGCTTCGGTTCCGGGGTTCCGGATACGCAGTATTTT
CDR3: CASSFGSGVPDTQYF

J: TRBJ2-1
size: .
V: TRBV6-6
D: TRBD2
DNA: TGTGCCAGCAGTACCCTAGCGGGGGTATACAATGAGCAGTTCTTC
CDR3: CASSTLAGVYNEQFF

J: TRBJ2-7
size: .
V: TRBV27
D: .
DNA: TGTGCCAGCAGTCACGGGACGTACTACGAGCAGTACTTC
CDR3: CASSHGTYYEQYF

J: TRBJ1-6
size: .
V: TRBV3-1/TRBV3-2
D: .
DNA: TGTGCCAGCACCCGACAGGACATCAATTCACCCCTCCACTTT
CDR3: CASTRQDINSPLHF

J: TRBJ1-6
size: .
V: TRBV5-5
D: TRBD1
DNA: TGTGCCAGCAGCTCACTTGCGGGACAGGGTAATTCACCCCTCCACTTT
CDR3: CASSSLAGQGNSPLHF

J: TRBJ2-1
size: .
V: TRBV27
D: .
DNA: TGTGCCAGCAGGGGGTTGGGGGGGCGTAACTCCTACAATGAGCAGTTCTTC
CDR3: CASRGLGGRNSYNEQFF

J: TRBJ1-4
size: .
V: TRBV21-1
D: .
DNA: TGTGCCAGCAGCGCCACCCCACAGGGGGCCGAAGAAAAACTGTTTTTT
CDR3: CASSATPQGAEEKLFF

J: TRBJ1-1
size: .
V: TRBV27
D: TRBD1
DNA: TGTGCCAGCAGTTCCTCCCGACAGGGCAACGAGGCTTTCTTT
CDR3: CASSSSRQGNEAFF

J: TRBJ1-2
size: .
V: TRBV6-4
D: .
DNA: TGTGCCAGCAGTGACTCTAACAGGGCCAATGGCTACACCTTC
CDR3: CASSDSNRANGYTF

J: TRBJ1-5
size: .
V: TRBV6-4
D: .
DNA: TGTGCCAGCAGTACCAAAAATTACACCAGGGGAAGTAATCAGCCCCAGCATTTT
CDR3: CASSTKNYTRGSNQPQHF

J: TRBJ1-5
size: .
V: TRBV12-3/TRBV12-4
D: .
DNA: TGTGCCAGTCAACAGGGTTGGGGACAGCCCCAGCATTTT
CDR3: CASQQGWGQPQHF

J: TRBJ1-1
size: few
V: TRBV6-1
D: .
DNA: TGTGCCAGCAGTGAGAACACAGGGCGCACTGAAGCTTTCTTT
CDR3: CASSENTGRTEAFF